This T cell receptor beta chain was recovered during a study of blood T cell repertoires in COVID-19. Here immunoSEQ multiplex PCR was the method, and the copy in TCRdb shows in-frame clones only, minus some. The table shows roughly 180,000 clones, with about three quarters occurring only once. Sequencing was performed on peripheral blood. This TCR was sampled from a woman between 50 and 59 years old with active or convalescent COVID-19.

The CDR3 protein is CASSLGRENTGELFF. The DNA of the CDR3 is TGTGCCAGCAGCTTGGGCAGGGAGAACACCGGGGAGCTGTTTTTT. This chain joins TRBV5-6 and TRBJ2-2; perhaps TRBD1 as D (5 bases). The V end was cut by 0 bases, the J end by 1 base, with 7 bases between. Germline CDR1 reads SGHDT; CDR2 reads YYEEEE. The CDR3 contains 15 residues.